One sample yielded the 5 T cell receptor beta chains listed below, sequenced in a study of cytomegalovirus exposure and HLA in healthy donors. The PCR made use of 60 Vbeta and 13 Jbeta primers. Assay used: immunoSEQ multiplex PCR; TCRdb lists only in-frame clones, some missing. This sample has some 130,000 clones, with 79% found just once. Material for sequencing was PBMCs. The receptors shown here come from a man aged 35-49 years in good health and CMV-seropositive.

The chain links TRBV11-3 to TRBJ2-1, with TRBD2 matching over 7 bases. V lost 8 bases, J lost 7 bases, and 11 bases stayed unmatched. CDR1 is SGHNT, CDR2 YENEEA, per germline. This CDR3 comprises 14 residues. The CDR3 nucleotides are TGTGCCAGCTCAAACGGGGGACTACCTAATGAGCAGTTCTTC. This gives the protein CASSNGGLPNEQFF.

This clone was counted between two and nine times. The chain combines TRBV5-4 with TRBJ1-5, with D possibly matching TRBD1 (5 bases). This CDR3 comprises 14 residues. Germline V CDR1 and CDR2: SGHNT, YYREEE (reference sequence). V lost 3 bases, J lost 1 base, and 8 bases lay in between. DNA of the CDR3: TGTGCCAGCAGCTGGCGGGGGAGCAATCAGCCCCAGCATTTT. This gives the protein CASSWRGSNQPQHF.

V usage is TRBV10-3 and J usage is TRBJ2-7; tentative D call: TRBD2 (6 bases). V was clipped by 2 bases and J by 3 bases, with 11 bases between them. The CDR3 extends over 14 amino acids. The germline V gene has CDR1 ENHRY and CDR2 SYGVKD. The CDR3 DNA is TGTGCCATCAGTGAGGTGCAGGGAGGCTACGAGCAGTACTTC. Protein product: CAISEVQGGYEQYF.

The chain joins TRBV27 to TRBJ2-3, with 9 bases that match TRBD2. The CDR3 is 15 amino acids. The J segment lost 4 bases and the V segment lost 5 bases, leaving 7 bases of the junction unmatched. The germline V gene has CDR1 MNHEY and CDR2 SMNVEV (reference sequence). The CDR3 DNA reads TGTGCCAGCAGTCCGTTAGCGGGAGAGGCAGATACGCAGTATTTT. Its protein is CASSPLAGEADTQYF.

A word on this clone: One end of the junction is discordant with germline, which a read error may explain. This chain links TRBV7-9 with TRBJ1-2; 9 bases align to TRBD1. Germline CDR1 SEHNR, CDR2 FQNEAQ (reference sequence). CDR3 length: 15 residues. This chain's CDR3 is CSSSLARTGAYGYTF. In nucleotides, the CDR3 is TGTTCCAGCAGCTTAGCCCGGACAGGGGCCTATGGCTACACCTTC.